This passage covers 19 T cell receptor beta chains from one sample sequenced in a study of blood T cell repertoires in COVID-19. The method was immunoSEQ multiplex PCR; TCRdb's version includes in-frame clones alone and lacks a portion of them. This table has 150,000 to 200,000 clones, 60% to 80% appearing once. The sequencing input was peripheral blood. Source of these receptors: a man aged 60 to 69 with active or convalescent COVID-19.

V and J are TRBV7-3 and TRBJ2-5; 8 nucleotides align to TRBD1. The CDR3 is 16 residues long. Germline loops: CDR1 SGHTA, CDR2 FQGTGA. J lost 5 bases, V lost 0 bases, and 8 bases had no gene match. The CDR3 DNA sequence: TGTGCCAGCAGCTTAACTGGACAGGGTCGTGGGGAGACCCAGTACTTC. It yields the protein CASSLTGQGRGETQYF.

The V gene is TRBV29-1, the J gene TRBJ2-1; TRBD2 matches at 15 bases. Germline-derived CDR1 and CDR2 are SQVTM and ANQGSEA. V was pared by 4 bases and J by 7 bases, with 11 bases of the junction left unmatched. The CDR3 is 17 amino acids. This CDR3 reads CSVVPAGTSGRRNEQFF. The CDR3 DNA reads TGCAGCGTTGTACCCGCTGGGACTAGCGGGAGGAGGAATGAGCAGTTCTTC.

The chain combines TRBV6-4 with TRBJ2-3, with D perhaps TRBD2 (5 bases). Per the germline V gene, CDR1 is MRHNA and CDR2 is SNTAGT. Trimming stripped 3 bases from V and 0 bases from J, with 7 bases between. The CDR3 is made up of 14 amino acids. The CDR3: CASSEQRSTDTQYF. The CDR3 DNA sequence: TGTGCCAGCAGTGAACAGCGGAGCACAGATACGCAGTATTTT.

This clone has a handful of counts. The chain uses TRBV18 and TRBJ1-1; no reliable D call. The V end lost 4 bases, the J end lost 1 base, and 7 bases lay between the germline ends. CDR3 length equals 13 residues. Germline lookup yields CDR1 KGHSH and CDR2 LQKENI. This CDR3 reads CASSLTQNTEAFF. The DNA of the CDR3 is TGTGCCAGCTCACTGACACAGAACACTGAAGCTTTCTTT.

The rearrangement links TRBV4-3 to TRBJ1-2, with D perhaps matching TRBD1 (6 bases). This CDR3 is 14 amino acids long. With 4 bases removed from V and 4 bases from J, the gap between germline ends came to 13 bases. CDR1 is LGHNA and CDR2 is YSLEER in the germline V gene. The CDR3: CASSPLDSIYGYTF. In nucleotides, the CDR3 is TGCGCCAGCAGCCCCCTGGACAGTATCTATGGCTACACCTTC.

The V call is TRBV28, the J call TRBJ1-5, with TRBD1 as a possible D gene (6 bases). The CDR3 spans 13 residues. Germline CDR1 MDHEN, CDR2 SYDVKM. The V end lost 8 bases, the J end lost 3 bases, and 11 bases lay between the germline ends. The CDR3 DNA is TGTGCCAGCGAGGGGGTTATCAATCAGCCCCAGCATTTT. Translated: CASEGVINQPQHF.

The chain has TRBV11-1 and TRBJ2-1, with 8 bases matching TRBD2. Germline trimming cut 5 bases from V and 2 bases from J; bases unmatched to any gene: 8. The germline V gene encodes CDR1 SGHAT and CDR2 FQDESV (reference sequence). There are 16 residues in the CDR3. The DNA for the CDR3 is TGTGCCAGCAGCGCTCTTGCGGGAGGCGCCTACAATGAGCAGTTCTTC. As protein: CASSALAGGAYNEQFF. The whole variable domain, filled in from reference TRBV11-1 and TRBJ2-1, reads EAEVAQSPRYKITEKSQAVAFWCDPISGHATLYWYRQILGQGPELLVQFQDESVVDDSQLPKDRFSAERLKGVDSTLKIQPAELGDSAMYLCASSALAGGAYNEQFFGPGTRLTVL.

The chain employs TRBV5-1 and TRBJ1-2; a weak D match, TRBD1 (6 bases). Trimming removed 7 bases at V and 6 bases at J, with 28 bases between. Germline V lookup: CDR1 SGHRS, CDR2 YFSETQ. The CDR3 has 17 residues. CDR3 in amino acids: CASHPQDSLDRLDGYTF. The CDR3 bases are TGCGCCAGCCACCCCCAGGACAGCCTCGACCGTCTTGATGGCTACACCTTC.

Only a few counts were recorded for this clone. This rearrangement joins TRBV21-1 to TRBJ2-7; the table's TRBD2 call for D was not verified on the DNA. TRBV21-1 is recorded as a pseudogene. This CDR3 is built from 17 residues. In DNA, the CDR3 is TGTGCCAGCAGCAAACGACTAGCGGGAGGAAGTACCCACGAGCAGTACTTC. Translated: CASSKRLAGGSTHEQYF.

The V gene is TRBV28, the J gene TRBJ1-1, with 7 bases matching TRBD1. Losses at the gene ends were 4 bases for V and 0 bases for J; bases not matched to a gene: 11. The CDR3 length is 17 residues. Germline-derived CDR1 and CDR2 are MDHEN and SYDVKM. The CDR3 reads CASSSPGTVQMNTEAFF. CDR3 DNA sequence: TGTGCCAGCAGTTCCCCTGGGACAGTCCAAATGAACACTGAAGCTTTCTTT.

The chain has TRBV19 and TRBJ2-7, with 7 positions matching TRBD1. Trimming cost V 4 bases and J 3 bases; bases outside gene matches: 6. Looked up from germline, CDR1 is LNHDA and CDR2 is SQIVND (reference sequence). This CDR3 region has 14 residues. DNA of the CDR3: TGTGCCAGTAGTACCCGACAGGGTATCTACGAGCAGTACTTC. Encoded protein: CASSTRQGIYEQYF.

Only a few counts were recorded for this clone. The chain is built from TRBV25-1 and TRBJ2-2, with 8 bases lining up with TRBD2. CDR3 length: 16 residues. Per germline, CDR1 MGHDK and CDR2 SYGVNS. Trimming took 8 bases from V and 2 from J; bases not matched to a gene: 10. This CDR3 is CASPPSGTSNTGELFF. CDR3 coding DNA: TGTGCCAGCCCGCCGTCCGGGACTAGTAACACCGGGGAGCTGTTTTTT. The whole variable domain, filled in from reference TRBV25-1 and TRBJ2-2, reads EADIYQTPRYLVIGTGKKITLECSQTMGHDKMYWYQQDPGMELHLIHYSYGVNSTEKGDLSSESTVSRIRTEHFPLTLESARPSHTSQYLCASPPSGTSNTGELFFGEGSRLTVL.

This CDR3 is CAWGRSTDTQYF. DNA of the CDR3: TGTGCCTGGGGGAGGAGCACAGATACGCAGTATTTT. The chain recombines TRBV5-4 with TRBJ2-3; a possible D gene is TRBD2 (6 bases). This CDR3 is built from 12 residues. V was shortened by 10 bases and J by 0 bases, with 9 bases between the two germline ends. Germline CDR1 SGHNT, CDR2 YYREEE (reference sequence).

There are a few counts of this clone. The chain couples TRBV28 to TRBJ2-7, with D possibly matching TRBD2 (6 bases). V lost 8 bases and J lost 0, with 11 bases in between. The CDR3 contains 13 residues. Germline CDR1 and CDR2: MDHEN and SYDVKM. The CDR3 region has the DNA TGTGCCAGCGTCCGGGGGAGCTCCTACGAGCAGTACTTC. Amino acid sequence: CASVRGSSYEQYF.

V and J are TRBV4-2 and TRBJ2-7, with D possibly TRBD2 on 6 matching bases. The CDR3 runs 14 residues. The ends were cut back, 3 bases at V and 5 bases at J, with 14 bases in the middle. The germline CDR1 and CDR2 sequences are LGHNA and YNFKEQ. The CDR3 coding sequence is TGTGCCAGCAGCCAGGGGGGAGCTCCTCACGAGCAGTACTTC. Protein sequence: CASSQGGAPHEQYF.

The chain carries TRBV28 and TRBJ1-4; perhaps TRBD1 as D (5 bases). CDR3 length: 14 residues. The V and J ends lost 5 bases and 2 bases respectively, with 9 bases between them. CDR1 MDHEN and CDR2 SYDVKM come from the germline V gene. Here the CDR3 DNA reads TGTGCCAGCAGTAACGGGGGGACTAATGAAAAACTGTTTTTT. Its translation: CASSNGGTNEKLFF.

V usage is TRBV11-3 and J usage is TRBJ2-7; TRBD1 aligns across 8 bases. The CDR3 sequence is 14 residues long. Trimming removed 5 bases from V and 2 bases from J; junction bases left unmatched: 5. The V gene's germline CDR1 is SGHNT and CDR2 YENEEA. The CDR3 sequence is CASSNRDRPYEQYF. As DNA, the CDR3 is TGTGCCAGCAGCAACCGGGACAGGCCCTACGAGCAGTACTTC.

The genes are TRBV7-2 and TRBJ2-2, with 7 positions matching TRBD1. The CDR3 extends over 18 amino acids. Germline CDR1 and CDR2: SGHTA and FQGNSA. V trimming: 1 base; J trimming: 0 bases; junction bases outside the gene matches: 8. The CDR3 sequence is CASSLVQLGTANTGELFF. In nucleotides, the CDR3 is TGTGCCAGCAGCTTAGTGCAGTTAGGGACAGCGAACACCGGGGAGCTGTTTTTT.

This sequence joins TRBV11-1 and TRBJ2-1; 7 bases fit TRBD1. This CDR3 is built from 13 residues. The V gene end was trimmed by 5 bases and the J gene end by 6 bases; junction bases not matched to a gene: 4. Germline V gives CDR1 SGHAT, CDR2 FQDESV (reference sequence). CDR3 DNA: TGTGCCAGCAGCCCGTCAGGGGGCAATGAGCAGTTCTTC. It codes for CASSPSGGNEQFF.